The sequence of this TCR beta chain was determined in a study of shared clonotypes between healthy human individuals. At the level of the study: Per-donor plates numbered three CD4 naive, three CD4 memory, two CD8 naive and one CD8 memory.

The deep-level immunoSEQ assay was used. Sequencing was performed with immunoSEQ multiplex PCR; in TCRdb, only in-frame clones are kept and a portion is missing. The sample lists over a million clones; 70% to 80% were seen once. The V end lost 5 bases, the J end lost 6 bases, and 14 bases lay between the germline ends. Germline V gene sequence: CDR1 SGHTA, CDR2 FQGNSA. CDR3 size: 14 residues. V is TRBV7-2 and J is TRBJ1-5; D is uncertain. The sequencing input was memory CD4+ T cells from PBMCs. Subset reported: CD45RA-negative fraction. The clonotype was recovered from a man between 18 and 35 years old in good health. Some clones in this sample may be carry-over from other donors' samples. CDR3 in DNA: TGTGCCAGCAGCCCCCACACGGAATCTCAGCCCCAGCATTTT. Translation gives CASSPHTESQPQHF.